Presented here are 11 T cell receptor beta chains from one specimen sequenced in a study of T-cell reconstitution after alpha-beta-depleted transplantation in children. For TCRbeta, the library was prepared with unique molecular identifiers. TCRdb used MiXCR to reprocess the PCR reads, holding one entry per CDR3 protein. The sample gives 600,000 to 700,000 distinct CDR3 sequences, roughly 15% of which show up once; approximately 1% is in the top ten. Source: PBMCs from the stem cell graft donor, taken from the stem cell graft. These receptors all stem from a human donor who donated a stem cell graft to a child with acute myeloid leukemia.

This clonotype was observed a handful of times. The genes are TRBV25-1 and TRBJ1-2; tentatively, D is TRBD1 (6 bases). The CDR3 is made up of 13 amino acids. Trimming pared 6 bases from V and 8 bases from J, leaving 16 bases between. Germline V lookup: CDR1 MGHDK, CDR2 SYGVNS. CDR3 sequence (DNA): TGTGCCAGCAGCCCCCCAGGGGATGGCGGCTACACCTTC. Protein product: CASSPPGDGGYTF.

The gene calls are TRBV5-1 and TRBJ2-1; 10 nucleotides agree with TRBD1. Germline CDR1 SGHRS, CDR2 YFSETQ. V was clipped by 2 bases and J by 8 bases; unmatched bases: 4. This CDR3 is built from 14 residues. The DNA for the CDR3 is TGCGCCAGCAGCTTCGGCGGGACAGGGGATGAGCAGTTCTTC. Encoded protein: CASSFGGTGDEQFF.

The V and J genes are TRBV5-1 and TRBJ1-3; D is undetermined. The CDR3 totals 15 residues. Germline CDR1 and CDR2: SGHRS and YFSETQ. V lost 0 bases and J 1 base, leaving 8 bases between the germline ends. This chain's CDR3 is CASSLGIESGNTIYF. The CDR3 DNA follows: TGCGCCAGCAGCTTGGGTATCGAATCTGGAAACACCATATATTTT.

The chain links TRBV5-1 to TRBJ1-6, with a tentative D call TRBD1 (5 bases). CDR1 and CDR2 (germline): SGHRS, YFSETQ. This CDR3 comprises 12 residues. The germline V and J ends were trimmed by 4 bases and 8 bases, with 7 bases remaining between them. CDR3 sequence (DNA): TGCGCCAGCAGCGCGGGGGATTCACCCCTCCACTTT. Its translation is CASSAGDSPLHF.

This clonotype was observed at least ten times. This chain connects TRBV20-1 to TRBJ2-3; D not resolved. There are 14 residues in the CDR3. V was cut by 4 bases and J by 1 base, with 12 bases left in between. Germline CDR1 is DFQATT and CDR2 is SNEGSKA (reference sequence). The CDR3 DNA reads TGCAGTGCTAACCAACCCTGGGGCACAGATACGCAGTATTTT. This gives the protein CSANQPWGTDTQYF.

This clonotype has more than one count but fewer than ten. This chain connects TRBV5-1 to TRBJ2-1, with 8 bases aligning to TRBD2. The V segment lost 4 bases and the J segment 0 bases; nucleotides outside the gene matches: 6. CDR3 length: 16 amino acids. CDR1 is SGHRS and CDR2 is YFSETQ in the germline V gene. CDR3 coding DNA: TGCGCCAGCAGCCCCGTAGCGGGGAGCTCCTACAATGAGCAGTTCTTC. It encodes CASSPVAGSSYNEQFF.

The rearrangement uses TRBV5-1 and TRBJ2-7, with D tentatively TRBD2 (5 bases). V dropped 4 bases and J dropped 3 bases, with 14 bases sitting between them. Germline values: CDR1 SGHRS, CDR2 YFSETQ. The length of the CDR3 is 14 residues. The CDR3 sequence: CASSHDLALYEQYF. The CDR3 nucleotides are TGCGCCAGCAGCCACGACCTAGCCCTCTACGAGCAGTACTTC.

This clonotype has more than one count but fewer than ten. The chain is built from TRBV7-2 and TRBJ2-1; D unclear. The CDR3 is 15 residues long. CDR1 is SGHTA, CDR2 FQGNSA, per germline. V dropped 3 bases and J dropped 2 bases, with 11 bases sitting between them. The DNA of the CDR3 is TGTGCCAGCAGCTTTTCAGGTTCCGCCTACAATGAGCAGTTCTTC. This sequence encodes CASSFSGSAYNEQFF.

This clonotype was observed many times. The CDR3 reads CSAHAGTSSGELFF. The CDR3 DNA reads as TGCAGTGCCCATGCCGGGACATCCAGCGGGGAGCTGTTTTTT. The chain links TRBV20-1 to TRBJ2-2; maybe TRBD1 (6 bases). Germline V CDR1 and CDR2: DFQATT, SNEGSKA (reference sequence). The CDR3 has 14 residues. V lost 6 bases to trimming and J lost 7 bases, with 18 bases between them.

This clonotype has at least ten counts. The V and J genes are TRBV13 and TRBJ2-7; D is possibly TRBD1 (6 bases). The V gene's germline CDR1 is PRHDT and CDR2 FYEKMQ (reference sequence). Trimming pared 4 bases from V and 3 bases from J, leaving 13 bases between. CDR3 size: 14 residues. The chain's CDR3 is CASSSGQVSYEQYV. The CDR3 coding sequence is TGTGCCAGCAGCTCGGGACAAGTGAGCTACGAGCAGTACGTC.

V and J are TRBV3-1 and TRBJ1-2, with D perhaps matching TRBD1 (5 bases). The CDR3 totals 15 residues. The germline V gene has CDR1 LGHDT and CDR2 YNNKEL (reference sequence). V shed 4 bases and J shed 4 bases, with 16 bases lying between them. Written as DNA, the CDR3 is TGTGCCAGCAGCCGACAGTCGTCAGGGAGCTATGGCTACACCTTC. Translation: CASSRQSSGSYGYTF.